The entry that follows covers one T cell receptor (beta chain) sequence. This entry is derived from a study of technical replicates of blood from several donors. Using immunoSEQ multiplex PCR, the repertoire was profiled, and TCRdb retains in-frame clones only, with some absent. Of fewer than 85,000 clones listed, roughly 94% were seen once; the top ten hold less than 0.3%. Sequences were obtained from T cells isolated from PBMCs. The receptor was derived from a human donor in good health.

DNA of the CDR3: TGCGCCAGCAGTGACCAGGGGCTGAACACTGAAGCTTTCTTT. Its protein is CASSDQGLNTEAFF. The J gene is TRBJ1-1, the V gene TRBV10-1, with a tentative D call TRBD1 (6 bases). V shed 3 bases and J shed 0 bases, with 8 bases lying between them. The CDR3 runs 14 residues. Germline values: CDR1 WNHNN, CDR2 SYGVQD (reference sequence).